This T cell receptor beta chain is drawn from a study of CD8 T cells in Susac syndrome. Study-wide findings and caveats: The relatively small number of individuals in the TCR sequencing and HLA analysis was acknowledged by the study.

Random hexamers were used to reverse transcribe the RNA input (about 0.45 to 1 ug). The CDR3 of TCR beta was amplified by immunoSEQ multiplex PCR across 54 Vbeta and 13 Jbeta. TCRdb independently ran MiXCR on the immunoSEQ multiplex PCR reads; one entry per CDR3 protein. The sample gives about 180,000 distinct CDR3 sequences, roughly 96% of which show up once; around 0.16% is in the top ten. About this clonotype itself: What it binds is unknown.

The TEMRA cells underwent FACS enrichment, while the CD8+ and CD4+ T cells underwent negative isolation. With 5 bases removed from V and 0 bases from J, the gap between germline ends came to 21 bases. This CDR3 spans 18 amino acids. Input material: CD8+ T cells from PBMCs. The source is a human donor with multiple sclerosis. The J gene is TRBJ2-3, the V gene TRBV12-3 or TRBV12-4, with D possibly TRBD2 on 7 matching bases. The CDR3 nucleotides read TGTGCCAGCAGTCCCCAGGGGAGGGGTGGGAGTAGCACAGATACGCAGTATTTT. It codes for CASSPQGRGGSSTDTQYF.